Following are 9 T cell receptor beta chains from one sample sequenced in a study of tumor-infiltrating lymphocytes in primary liver carcinoma (dated by TCRdb to about 2017). Total RNA and DNA were co-extracted without cell sorting from approximately 20-30 mg of bulk tissue using the AllPrep DNA/RNA mini kit. The instrument given in TCRdb is Illumina HiSeq 2500. TCRbeta-specific cDNA was reverse-transcribed from around 500 ng total RNA using a constant-region primer and ProtoScript II reverse transcriptase. Construction of the TCRbeta libraries relied on three nested rounds of multiplex PCR, following a slightly modified ARM-PCR procedure. Each of the first two PCR rounds ran for around 10 cycles using multiplex TRBV1-TRBV30 forward primers together with a Cbeta reverse primer. TCRdb cleaned the public reads at Q25 with fastp, built clones with MiXCR and kept in-frame beta chains. CDR3 protein duplicates are merged, each entry listing the most common genes and DNA. Present in this sample are 100,000 or so distinct CDR3 sequences, approximately 78% of which were seen just once. Around 21% of the sample is in the top ten clones.

The sequencing sample was made of liver tumor tissue from sampling region 3. The cell subset or site label, read with the paper, signifies: tumor region T3, left-lateral pole. The receptor source for this set is a man aged 35 to 55 with primary liver carcinoma and hepatitis B virus infection.

About this clonotype itself: This CDR3 fails to terminate in the conserved phenylalanine or tryptophan, so it likely reflects a read error. Because the CDR3's place on the DNA is in doubt, the DNA is left out and the CDR3 is given as listed by TCRdb. The chain combines TRBV12-3 or TRBV12-4 with TRBJ1-1. The CDR3 is 14 amino acids in total, end residues counted. The CDR3: CASCSADRNTEVFY.

On this clonotype itself: It is likely a read error, because the conserved phenylalanine at the end of the CDR3 is missing. The CDR3 bases are TGTGCCAGCAGATCCGGGACGGCTGAGTTGGGCTACACCCTC. Its protein is CASRSGTAELGYTL. This sequence joins TRBV6-5 and TRBJ1-2, with D possibly matching TRBD1 (5 bases). The CDR3 contains 14 residues. Trimming left V 6 bases short and J 8 bases short, with 19 bases between. Germline V lookup: CDR1 MNHEY, CDR2 SVGAGI.

Of note for this clonotype: Since a much larger clone is just one base distant, this may be a read error. The chain uses TRBV19 and TRBJ2-1; 11 nucleotides agree with TRBD2. The CDR3 has 18 amino acids. In germline, CDR1 is LNHDA, CDR2 SQIVND (reference sequence). This CDR3 reads CASSIVGTSGLSYDEQFF. CDR3 DNA sequence: TGTGCCAGTAGTATAGTCGGGACTAGCGGACTCTCCTACGATGAGCAGTTCTTC. The full variable domain, completed using reference TRBV19 and TRBJ2-1, is DGGITQSPKYLFRKEGQNVTLSCEQNLNHDAMYWYRQDPGQGLRLIYYSQIVNDFQKGDIAEGYSVSREKKESFPLTVTSAQKNPTAFYLCASSIVGTSGLSYDEQFFGPGTRLTVL.

The gene calls are TRBV4-2 and TRBJ2-1, with 9 positions matching TRBD2. The CDR3 covers 16 residues. Looked up from germline, CDR1 is LGHNA and CDR2 is YNFKEQ. DNA for the CDR3: TGTGTCAGTAGCCAAGAGGAGGCGGGAGGGTACAATGAGCAGTTCTTC. Amino acid sequence: CVSSQEEAGGYNEQFF.

On this clonotype: A much larger clone lies a single base off, so this may be a read error. The V gene is TRBV28, the J gene TRBJ1-5; a weak D match, TRBD1 (6 bases). The J call is uncertain, as TRBJ2-3 better fits the DNA end. The CDR3 runs to 16 residues. Per germline, CDR1 MDHEN and CDR2 SYDVKM. CDR3 amino acids: CASSPSRTAFHQPQYF. The CDR3, as DNA: TGTGCCAGCAGTCCTAGCCGGACAGCATTCCATCAGCCCCAGTATTTT.

This chain links TRBV7-9 with TRBJ2-7, with D possibly TRBD2 on 6 matching bases. This CDR3 spans 15 amino acids. Looked up from germline, CDR1 is SEHNR and CDR2 is FQNEAQ (reference sequence). V lost 7 bases and J lost 5, with 21 bases in between. The CDR3 reads CASNRTGRGEDEQYF. DNA of the CDR3: TGTGCCAGCAACCGAACTGGGAGAGGGGAGGACGAGCAGTACTTC.

Worth noting for this clonotype: The conserved phenylalanine or tryptophan is not found at the CDR3 terminus, so this likely reflects a read error. The chain couples TRBV12-3 or TRBV12-4 to TRBJ2-7; D call uncertain. The CDR3 loop spans 15 amino acids. The CDR3 spells CTSSLLIGLKNEQYL. As DNA, the CDR3 is TGTACCAGCAGTTTATTGATAGGGCTAAAGAACGAGCAGTACTTA.

The chain employs TRBV11-2 and TRBJ2-7, with 9 bases that match TRBD1. With 5 bases clipped from V and 13 bases from J, the junction kept 18 bases outside the gene matches. The germline V gene encodes CDR1 SGHAT and CDR2 FQNNGV. The CDR3 spans 15 residues. The CDR3 coding sequence is TGTGCCAGCAGCATACAATGGACAGGGGAAAACGAACATTACTTC. It specifies CASSIQWTGENEHYF.

As for this clonotype: One junction end does not reproduce the germline sequence, and a read error may be involved. V gene TRBV28 combines with J gene TRBJ1-1; D is unclear. The germline gives CDR1 MDHEN, CDR2 SYDVKM. The CDR3 runs 14 residues. The DNA for the CDR3 is TGTGTCAGCACCCAAGTGGGGTTGTGGGCTGAAGCTTTCTTT. It codes for CVSTQVGLWAEAFF.